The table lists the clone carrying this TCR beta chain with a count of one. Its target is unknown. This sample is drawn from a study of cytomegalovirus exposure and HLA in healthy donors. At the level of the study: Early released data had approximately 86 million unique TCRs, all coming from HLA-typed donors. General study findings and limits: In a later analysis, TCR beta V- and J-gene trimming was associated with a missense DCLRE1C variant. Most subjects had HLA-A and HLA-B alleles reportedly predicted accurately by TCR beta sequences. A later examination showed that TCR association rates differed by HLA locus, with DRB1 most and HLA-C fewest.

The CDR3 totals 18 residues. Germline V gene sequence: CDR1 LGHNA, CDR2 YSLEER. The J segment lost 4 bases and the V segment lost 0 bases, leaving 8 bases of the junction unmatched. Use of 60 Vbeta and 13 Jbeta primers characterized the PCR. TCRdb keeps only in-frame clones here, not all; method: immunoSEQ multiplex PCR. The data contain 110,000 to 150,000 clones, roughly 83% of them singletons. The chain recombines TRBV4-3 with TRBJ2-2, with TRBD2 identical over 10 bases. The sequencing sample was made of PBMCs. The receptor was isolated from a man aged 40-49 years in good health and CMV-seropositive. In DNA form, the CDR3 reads TGCGCCAGCAGCCAAGATACGCTAGCGGGGGTCCCCACCGGGGAGCTGTTTTTT. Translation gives CASSQDTLAGVPTGELFF.